This is a list of T cell receptor beta chains from one sample in a study of shared clonotypes between healthy human individuals. Assay used: immunoSEQ multiplex PCR; TCRdb lists only in-frame clones, some missing. The sample lists about 800,000 clones, 96% occurring once. Sequencing was done on a sample of naive CD8+ T cells sorted from blood. These receptors were obtained from a man aged 30-40 years in good health. Each CDR3 is given without its conserved first and last residue. Clone size is shown for a subset of rows, as once, few, many or a class of expanded clone.

abundance: NA
v_gene: TRBV7-9
CDR3aa: ASSELAVGPYEQY

abundance: NA
v_gene: TRBV5-1
CDR3aa: ASSSSGGDLQF

abundance: NA
v_gene: TRBV6-1
CDR3aa: ASSEVEYNTEAF

abundance: NA
v_gene: TRBV11-2
CDR3aa: ASSLAGTANYGYT

abundance: NA
v_gene: TRBV7-2
CDR3aa: ASSLRLAGQPQH

abundance: NA
v_gene: TRBV4-3
CDR3aa: ASSQGGQGHGYT

abundance: NA
v_gene: TRBV13
CDR3aa: ASSSTSSGREPRYEQY

abundance: few
v_gene: TRBV14
CDR3aa: ASTAGAGGYT

abundance: NA
v_gene: TRBV2
CDR3aa: ASDLTSTDTQY

abundance: NA
v_gene: TRBV10-3
CDR3aa: AISFTGDPTYEQY

abundance: NA
v_gene: TRBV10-3
CDR3aa: AIREASGNTIY

abundance: NA
v_gene: TRBV2
CDR3aa: ASGPPEQNEQF

abundance: NA
v_gene: TRBV27
CDR3aa: ASRDLSTDTQY

abundance: NA
v_gene: TRBV11-2
CDR3aa: ASSSRQGYNEQF

abundance: NA
v_gene: TRBV9
CDR3aa: ASSVDPGGNEQY

abundance: NA
v_gene: TRBV11-2
CDR3aa: ASSLSNYGYT

abundance: NA
v_gene: TRBV29-1
CDR3aa: SGGQGALEQY

abundance: NA
v_gene: TRBV27
CDR3aa: ASSFISSGRDEQY

abundance: once
v_gene: TRBV7-2
CDR3aa: ASSSLAGGSYNEQF

abundance: NA
v_gene: TRBV9
CDR3aa: ASSVGLAGETQY

abundance: NA
v_gene: TRBV7-9
CDR3aa: ASSLEDTQY

abundance: NA
v_gene: TRBV25-1
CDR3aa: ASSEWELDQPQH

abundance: NA
v_gene: TRBV7-9
CDR3aa: ASSLEGARGKKLF

abundance: NA
v_gene: TRBV7-9
CDR3aa: ASSSPGGTYEQY

abundance: once
v_gene: TRBV27
CDR3aa: ASSLQAGGPSDEQF

abundance: NA
v_gene: TRBV15
CDR3aa: ATSSSRSYEQY

abundance: NA
v_gene: TRBV10-3
CDR3aa: AISEFRDLRTGELF

abundance: few
v_gene: TRBV29-1
CDR3aa: SVLIQGGTDTQY

abundance: NA
v_gene: TRBV29-1
CDR3aa: SVVGGTDTQY

abundance: NA
v_gene: TRBV7-9
CDR3aa: ASSTRGQAEAF

abundance: NA
v_gene: TRBV7-8
CDR3aa: ASSRLAGPRDTQY

abundance: NA
v_gene: TRBV9
CDR3aa: ASSALTGLNTEAF

abundance: NA
v_gene: TRBV21-1
CDR3aa: ASSKAGGQGRQPQH

abundance: NA
v_gene: TRBV27
CDR3aa: ASSPRLTGWGQY

abundance: NA
v_gene: TRBV7-8
CDR3aa: ASSPGQGRDEQY

abundance: NA
v_gene: TRBV2
CDR3aa: AEHGEGANGYT

abundance: NA
v_gene: TRBV7-9
CDR3aa: ASSGTRQTNEQF

abundance: NA
v_gene: TRBV9
CDR3aa: ASSVSAGVGAYEQY

abundance: NA
v_gene: TRBV6-5
CDR3aa: ASSYSTIYTDTQY

abundance: NA
v_gene: TRBV10-3
CDR3aa: AISESDQPQH

abundance: NA
v_gene: TRBV27
CDR3aa: ASSFWSGRELLAKNIQY

abundance: NA
v_gene: TRBV5-4
CDR3aa: ASSLGAGGTGELF

abundance: NA
v_gene: TRBV27
CDR3aa: ASSYTSGSSYEQY

abundance: NA
v_gene: TRBV11-2
CDR3aa: ASSGDRATYEQY

abundance: once
v_gene: TRBV7-9
CDR3aa: ASSSGLRSLSGNTIY

abundance: NA
v_gene: TRBV6-6
CDR3aa: ASSYSPSVITDTQY

abundance: NA
v_gene: TRBV9
CDR3aa: ASSVFGDGNTEAF

abundance: NA
v_gene: TRBV25-1
CDR3aa: ASMGANTDTQY

abundance: once
v_gene: TRBV15
CDR3aa: ATSRLSGGLLAGDYNEQF

abundance: NA
v_gene: TRBV7-8
CDR3aa: ASSLVLGMNTEAF

abundance: once
v_gene: TRBV15
CDR3aa: ATSFPGQGTDTQY